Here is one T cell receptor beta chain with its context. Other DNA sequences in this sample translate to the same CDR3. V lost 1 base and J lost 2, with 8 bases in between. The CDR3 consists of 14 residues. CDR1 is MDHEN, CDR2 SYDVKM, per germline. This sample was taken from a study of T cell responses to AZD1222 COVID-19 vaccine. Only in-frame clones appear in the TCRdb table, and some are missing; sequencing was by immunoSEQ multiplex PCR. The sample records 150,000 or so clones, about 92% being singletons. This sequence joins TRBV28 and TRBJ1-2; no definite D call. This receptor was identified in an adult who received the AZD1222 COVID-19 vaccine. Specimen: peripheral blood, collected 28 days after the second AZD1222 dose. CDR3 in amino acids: CASSLSAGNYGYTF. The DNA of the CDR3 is TGTGCCAGCAGTTTATCAGCCGGCAACTATGGCTACACCTTC.